Following are 8 T cell receptor beta chains from one sample sequenced in a study of OX40 agonist ivuxolimab in advanced cancers. Data came from immunoSEQ multiplex PCR; TCRdb stores just in-frame clones and leaves some out. In the table there are 30,000 to 45,000 clones, roughly 82% of which are singletons. Sample: CD4+ or CD8+ T cells sorted from blood, taken in a trial of the OX40 agonist ivuxolimab. These TCRs come from an adult with an advanced solid tumor such as melanoma, head and neck, liver or kidney cancer.

This chain links TRBV27 with TRBJ2-2, with TRBD2 matching over 8 bases. V trimming: 6 bases; J trimming: 10 bases; junction bases outside the gene matches: 10. This CDR3 contains 14 residues. In germline, CDR1 is MNHEY, CDR2 SMNVEV (reference sequence). The CDR3 DNA is TGTGCCAGCAGGGGGGGGCTAGCGGGCCTGGAGCTGTTTTTT. Translated, it gives CASRGGLAGLELFF.

The chain has TRBV11-2 and TRBJ1-6; D unresolved. Per germline, CDR1 SGHAT and CDR2 FQNNGV. The length of the CDR3 is 18 residues. V was clipped by 1 base and J by 9 bases, with 22 bases between them. CDR3 in amino acids: CASSLVKSSSFQVSPLHF. In nucleotides, the CDR3 is TGTGCCAGCAGCTTAGTCAAGAGCTCCTCTTTCCAGGTTTCACCCCTCCACTTT.

Only one count was recorded for this clone. The chain links TRBV5-4 to TRBJ1-5; TRBD1 might be the D (5 bases). The germline gives CDR1 SGHNT, CDR2 YYREEE (reference sequence). This CDR3 has 14 amino acids. V lost 4 bases to trimming and J lost 11 bases, with 19 bases between them. The CDR3: CASSLVKQEQSQHF. As DNA, the CDR3 is TGTGCCAGCAGCCTGGTCAAACAGGAACAGTCCCAGCATTTT.

The V and J genes are TRBV29-1 and TRBJ2-7, with TRBD1 matching over 11 bases. CDR1 and CDR2 (germline): SQVTM, ANQGSEA. This CDR3 comprises 14 residues. With 6 bases clipped from V and 4 bases from J, the junction kept 8 bases outside the gene matches. The CDR3 region is CSVGTGGSYYEQYF. The CDR3 nucleotides are TGCAGCGTAGGGACAGGGGGTTCTTATTACGAGCAGTACTTC.

V and J are TRBV11-1 and TRBJ2-7; 15 bases fit TRBD2. The CDR3 is 19 amino acids. CDR1 and CDR2 (germline): SGHAT, FQDESV (reference sequence). V gave up 4 bases and J gave up 0 bases; unmatched junction bases: 10. CDR3 sequence: CASSSGLAGGKRSSYEQYF. CDR3 bases: TGTGCCAGCAGCTCAGGACTAGCGGGGGGGAAACGGAGCTCCTACGAGCAGTACTTC.

Written as DNA, the CDR3 is TGTGCCAGCAGTGACCGCCGGGCCACTTCCTACGAGCAGTACTTC. As protein: CASSDRRATSYEQYF. The chain combines TRBV11-2 with TRBJ2-7; D is unresolved. V was cut by 6 bases and J by 1 base, with 16 bases left in between. This CDR3 is built from 15 residues. CDR1 and CDR2 from the germline V gene are SGHAT and FQNNGV. Filled out from reference TRBV11-2 and TRBJ2-7, the complete variable domain reads EAGVAQSPRYKIIEKRQSVAFWCNPISGHATLYWYQQILGQGPKLLIQFQNNGVVDDSQLPKDRFSAERLKGVDSTLKIQPAKLEDSAVYLCASSDRRATSYEQYFGPGTRLTVT.

This clone occurred a few times. This chain joins TRBV2 and TRBJ2-5; TRBD1 agrees at 9 bases. This CDR3 has 13 amino acids. V shed 8 bases and J 3 bases; nucleotides not matched to a gene: 4. Germline V CDR1 and CDR2: SNHLY, FYNNEI. CDR3 coding DNA: TGTGCCAGCCGGGACAGGGTAAAAGAGACCCAGTACTTC. It encodes CASRDRVKETQYF. The whole variable domain, remainder taken from reference TRBV2 and TRBJ2-5, is EPEVTQTPSHQVTQMGQEVILRCVPISNHLYFYWYRQILGQKVEFLVSFYNNEISEKSEIFDDQFSVERPDGSNFTLKIRSTKLEDSAMYFCASRDRVKETQYFGPGTRLLVL.

In its sample, this clone was seen a few times. This sequence joins TRBV4-1 and TRBJ1-1; D is perhaps TRBD1 (5 bases). Trimming took 1 base from V and 4 from J, leaving 13 bases between them. CDR1 and CDR2 (germline): MGHRA, YSYEKL. The CDR3 has 15 residues. The CDR3 coding sequence is TGCGCCAGCAGCCAAGCGGGGGGGGTTGGCACTGAAGCTTTCTTT. It yields the protein CASSQAGGVGTEAFF.